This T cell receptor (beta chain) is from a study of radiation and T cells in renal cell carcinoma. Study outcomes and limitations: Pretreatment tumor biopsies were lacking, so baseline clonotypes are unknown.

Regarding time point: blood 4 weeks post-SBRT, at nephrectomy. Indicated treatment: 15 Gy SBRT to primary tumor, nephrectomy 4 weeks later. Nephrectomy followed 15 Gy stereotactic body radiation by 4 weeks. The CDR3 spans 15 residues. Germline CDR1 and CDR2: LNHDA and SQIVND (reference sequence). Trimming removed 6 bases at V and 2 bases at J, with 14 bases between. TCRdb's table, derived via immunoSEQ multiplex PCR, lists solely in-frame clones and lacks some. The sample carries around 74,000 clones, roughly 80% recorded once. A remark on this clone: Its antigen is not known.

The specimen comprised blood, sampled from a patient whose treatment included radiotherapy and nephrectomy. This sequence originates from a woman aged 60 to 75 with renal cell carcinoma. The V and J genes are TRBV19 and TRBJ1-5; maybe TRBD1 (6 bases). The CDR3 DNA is TGTGCCAGTAGGGACCGGGGGCATGGCAATCAGCCCCAGCATTTT. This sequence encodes CASRDRGHGNQPQHF.